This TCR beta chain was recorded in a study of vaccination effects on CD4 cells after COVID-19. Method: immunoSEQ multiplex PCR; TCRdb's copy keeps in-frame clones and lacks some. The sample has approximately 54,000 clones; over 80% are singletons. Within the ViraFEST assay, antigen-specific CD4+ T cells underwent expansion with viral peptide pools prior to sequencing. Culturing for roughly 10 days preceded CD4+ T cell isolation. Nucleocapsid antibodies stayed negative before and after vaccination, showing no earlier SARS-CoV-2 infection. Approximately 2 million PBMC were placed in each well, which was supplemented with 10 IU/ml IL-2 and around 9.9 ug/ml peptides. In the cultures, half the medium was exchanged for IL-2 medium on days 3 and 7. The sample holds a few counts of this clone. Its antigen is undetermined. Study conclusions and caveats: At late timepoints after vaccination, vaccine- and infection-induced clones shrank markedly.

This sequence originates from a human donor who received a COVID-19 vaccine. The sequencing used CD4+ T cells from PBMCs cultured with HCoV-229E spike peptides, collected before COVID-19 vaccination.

The CDR3 sequence is CASSQPGTGYGYTF. The CDR3 DNA reads TGCGCCAGCAGCCAGCCCGGGACAGGCTATGGCTACACCTTC. The chain is built from TRBV4-1 and TRBJ1-2, with 8 bases lining up with TRBD1. This CDR3 has 14 amino acids. V gave up 3 bases and J gave up 4 bases; unmatched junction bases: 4. Germline CDR1 reads MGHRA; CDR2 reads YSYEKL.